This entry lists 2 T cell receptor beta chains sequenced from one sample in a study of blood T cell repertoires in COVID-19. Sequencing used immunoSEQ multiplex PCR; TCRdb keeps in-frame clones, though not all of them. Of hundreds of thousands of clones detected, around 85% appear once; the ten largest clones hold around 8%. Sequenced input: PBMCs or T cells enriched from blood (not recorded which). These receptors originate from a woman aged 55 to 70 who had recovered from COVID-19.

The rearrangement links TRBV4-2 to TRBJ1-5; D not certain. This CDR3 has 14 residues. The V gene lost 4 bases and the J gene lost 0 bases, with 7 bases spanning the gap. Germline CDR1 is LGHNA and CDR2 is YNFKEQ. The CDR3 here is CASSPLYSNQPQHF. In DNA form, the CDR3 reads TGTGCCAGCAGCCCCTTATATAGCAATCAGCCCCAGCATTTT.

CDR3 amino acids: CASSPGQGANTEAFF. As DNA, the CDR3 is TGTGCCAGCAGCCCTGGACAGGGGGCGAACACTGAAGCTTTCTTT. The chain links TRBV5-8 to TRBJ1-1, with 11 bases fitting TRBD1. This CDR3 has 15 residues. Germline V gene sequence: CDR1 SGHTS, CDR2 YDEGEE. The V and J ends lost 4 bases and 1 base, in that order; junction bases with no gene match: 3.